This TCR beta chain was found in a study of a mutant IDH1 vaccine in newly diagnosed glioma. On the study more broadly: The earlier regimen, radiotherapy, temozolomide, or both, was most often both.

Germline V gives CDR1 SGHRS, CDR2 YFSETQ. Unmatched junction bases numbered 4, after V lost 1 base and J lost 0 bases. This CDR3 is built from 16 residues. Time point: week 47, end of study. Mutant IDH1 20-mer peptide, at 300 ug, made up each vaccine dose, with topical imiquimod. Every donor had a new WHO grade 3 or 4 astrocytoma that was IDH1-mutant, with loss of nuclear ATRX. Regarding the study as a whole: There were vaccine-induced immune responses in about 92% of the patients. Seemingly, pseudoprogression had no relation to changes in the top peripheral T cell clonotypes.

The assay was immunoSEQ multiplex PCR, and TCRdb's table has in-frame clones only and misses some. The top ten hold more than 3% of the sample, which has some 62,000 clones, 80% to 85% seen once. As concerns this clone: Its antigen is unidentified.

This sample comprised PBMCs, obtained from a glioma patient whose treatment included an IDH1 peptide vaccine. The chain carries TRBV5-1 and TRBJ2-1; 7 nucleotides match TRBD1. The TCR was taken from a man aged 25 to 45 with glioma. The CDR3 bases are TGCGCCAGCAGCTTGCCGACAGGGAGCTCCTACAATGAGCAGTTCTTC. This encodes CASSLPTGSSYNEQFF.